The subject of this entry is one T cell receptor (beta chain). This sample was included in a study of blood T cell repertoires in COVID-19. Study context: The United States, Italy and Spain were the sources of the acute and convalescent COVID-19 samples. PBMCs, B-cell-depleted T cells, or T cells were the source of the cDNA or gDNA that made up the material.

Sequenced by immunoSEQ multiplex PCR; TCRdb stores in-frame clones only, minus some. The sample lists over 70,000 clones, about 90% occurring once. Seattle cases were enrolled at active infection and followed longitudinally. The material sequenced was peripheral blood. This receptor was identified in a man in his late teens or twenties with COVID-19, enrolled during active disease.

The CDR3 here is CASSPREGRADTQYF. The CDR3 region has the DNA TGTGCCAGCTCACCGCGGGAGGGCCGAGCAGATACGCAGTATTTT. The chain employs TRBV18 and TRBJ2-3; 9 bases map to TRBD2. V lost 3 bases, J lost 4 bases, and 5 bases stayed unmatched. The CDR3 length is 15 residues. Germline values: CDR1 KGHSH, CDR2 LQKENI.